This TCR beta chain originates from a study of cytomegalovirus exposure and HLA in healthy donors (TCRdb year 2017). Turning to the overall study: According to an earlier analysis of a few hundred of the donors, some 180 million T cells yielded 117 million unique TCR beta sequences and about 300 Gb of sequence data. Roughly 310 gigabases of sequencing data and some 85 million unique TCR sequences were included in an early release covering roughly 700 HLA-typed donors. Among the roughly 390 genotyped donors, about 83% belonged to the genetic ancestry cluster associated with self-reported Caucasian donors. The study was designed to test whether signatures of past pathogen exposure could be identified by cataloging public T cell receptors. The study profiled the T cell repertoires of 550 to 700 subjects by immunosequencing and related them to cytomegalovirus serostatus. A separate validation cohort of roughly 110 different subjects was used in addition to the approximately 610-subject first cohort. To predict cytomegalovirus infection status, the study combined high-throughput TCR immunosequencing, statistical association of individual TCRs with disease status, and machine learning. A later analysis re-examined previously published TCR beta repertoires from just over 650 donors and added high-resolution HLA genotyping to investigate patterns of TCR occurrence. Rather than using new phenotypic data, the later analysis identified candidate immune exposures from TCR beta sequences and from how often those sequences occurred across donors. An earlier analysis of some 600 of the donors applied high-throughput TCR beta sequencing to assess whether each TCR beta V gene segment acted as functional or pseudogenic. Donor age, sex, ethnicity and CMV serostatus were compiled together with the repertoire data. A later genetic analysis used genome-wide SNP genotypes for about 55% of the 666 donors, treating that subset as a discovery cohort. Every discovery cohort repertoire had been produced on one sequencing platform. Class I and class II HLA loci were covered by the typing at four-digit resolution. The number of donors typed differed by locus, with about 629-630 for A, B, C, DRB1 and DQB1, around 560 for DQA1, about 610 for DPA1, and some 440 for DPB1. Because of strong linkage in the cohort, five DR-DQ haplotypes were treated as single units for association and clustering. Among roughly 370 genotyped donors of the cohort, an average of around 240,000 unique TCR beta nucleotide sequences were sequenced per donor, roughly 20% of them non-productive.

Broad study findings and their caveats: CMV serostatus was the only immune exposure information available for the cohort. The authors suggested that the approach could potentially be generalized to other disease states and immunological phenotypes. According to a later analysis, TCR association rates differed among HLA loci, with DRB1 alleles showing the most associated TCRs and HLA-C alleles showing the fewest. A further reported finding was that TCR beta sequences accurately predicted the HLA-A and HLA-B alleles for most subjects in the first cohort. When HLA alleles, especially DR and DQ, strongly co-occurred, attributing TCR associations to individual alleles was difficult. Because counts were too low, roughly 16 rarely observed V segments, including chromosome 9 orphons, were left out of the earlier analysis of 500 to 650 of the donors. Some IMGT-functional V segments, including TRBV6-2 and TRBV6-3, could not be distinguished by the 87-base-pair reads and were therefore excluded. The presence/absence analyses assumed that sequencing depth was roughly uniform across donors, and that assumption may not be true. An earlier analysis of approximately 500 of the donors showed that most TCR beta V segments appeared in productive rearrangements either about 87% or about 30% of the time, which broadly matched IMGT annotations. A group of highly shared sequence variants was considered likely to be a technical artifact of the sequencing pipeline. V-gene and J-gene trimming of TCR beta chains was associated with a missense DCLRE1C variant in a later genetic analysis, and the association was replicated in an independent cohort. In a later analysis, HLA-associated TCR beta chains showed more clonal expansion and lower generation probabilities than non-associated chains that were equally common. Across donors, most TCR sequences were observed very rarely, whereas some public TCRs were present in many individuals. In this cohort, only TCR beta chains were sequenced, and detectable features were limited by the absence of alpha or paired-chain data. A few of the identified cytomegalovirus-associated TCR beta chains were confirmed in vitro to be specific for cytomegalovirus antigens. Because some donors lacked HLA typing at each locus, the association tests relied only on the typed subset. Correlated functional status among segregating V segments might reflect linkage disequilibrium, but an unknown experimental factor could not be ruled out. Specific HLA alleles were associated with 15,000 to 20,000 TCR beta sequences at a false discovery rate of 0.05 in a later analysis. Several of the top co-occurrence clusters appeared to be linked to parvovirus B19, influenza, CMV and Epstein-Barr virus, according to a later analysis. Cytomegalovirus status was reported to be diagnosed by the classifier with high specificity and sensitivity in both the original and validation cohorts. In a later analysis, most CMV-associated TCR beta chains were found to appear HLA-restricted, with HLA associations seemingly driven largely by CMV exposure. Compared with the 666-donor mean, donors in an Asian-associated ancestry cluster had fewer N-insertions in productive TCRs, according to a later genetic analysis. The study gave a list of 150 to 200 TCR beta chains associated with cytomegalovirus.

Remarks on this clone: Its antigen is still unknown. No per-base quality is available; no much larger clone lies one base away.

Library prep was done by the immunoSEQ multiplex PCR assay. For the multiplex PCR, a mixture combining 60 forward primers for TCR Vbeta segments and 13 reverse primers for TCR Jbeta segments was used. Amplification of the CDR3 region of rearranged TCR beta genes was performed with a multiplex PCR assay on genomic DNA. On the Illumina HiSeq System, the amplified TCR beta libraries were sequenced as 87-base-pair reads. As for how the authors treated the data: In a later analysis, some 80 million unique TCR beta chains were counted across the roughly 610 repertoires, and some 10 million of these chains were shared by at least two donors. To remove PCR and sequencing errors, raw reads were error-corrected and collapsed into unique sequences using a nearest-neighbor algorithm that merged closely related sequences. V, D and J gene segments were assigned by aligning CDR3 sequences to IMGT reference sequences. For a sequence to be retained, at least a six-nucleotide match to both a V gene segment and a J gene segment was required. A rearrangement was called productive if the CDR3 had no stop codons and remained in frame with V and J, and every other rearrangement was called non-productive. Following IMGT convention, CDR3 was defined as the stretch from the second conserved V-encoded cysteine to the conserved J-encoded phenylalanine. In an earlier analysis of some 550 of the donors, sequences lacking an unambiguous match to a single V gene segment were excluded. An earlier analysis of fewer than 750 of the donors classified V segments as functional when productive rearrangements were above 56.7% and as segregating when the standard deviation between donors was above 5%. A statistical classification framework was developed to diagnose cytomegalovirus status using the catalog of TCR beta chain sequences. A later analysis assigned V and J genes by comparing TCR nucleotide sequences with IMGT/GENE-DB human TR gene sequences. A later analysis assigned CDR3 sequences and most-parsimonious VDJ recombination scenarios with the TCRdist pipeline. In a later analysis, each TCR beta chain was defined by its CDR3 amino acid sequence together with its V-gene family, and reads lacking a unique V-gene family were excluded. As a way to deal with suspected cross-contamination and a sequencing artifact, a later analysis dropped nearly 600 nucleotide sequences that were highly shared and had low generation probability. A later analysis calculated a clonal expansion index for each public chain from normalized within-repertoire ranks of inferred template counts. Generation probabilities in a later analysis came from a VDJ recombination model fitted to out-of-frame rearrangements, and those results were checked against IGoR. In a later analysis, TCR-TCR, TCR-HLA and TCR-CMV co-occurrence was scored with hypergeometric tests, and a repertoire-size bias correction was applied to TCR pairs. To estimate false discovery rates, a later analysis permuted the HLA or CMV assignments 20 times. A later analysis grouped co-occurring TCRs with DBSCAN, adding TCRdist sequence similarity when clustering within HLA-allele-positive subsets. Repertoires with fewer than 30,000 or more than 120,000 public chains were left out of co-occurrence clustering, as were five repertoires with anomalous nucleotide sharing. The source is immuneACCESS, and TCRdb retained only in-frame sequences with V and J called. Part of the clones is not carried over; for the studies checked, unresolved V genes explain less than half of this, and the remainder is unexplained. That table is the source of V, J and clone size, and D and trimming were worked out from the DNA. The table for this sample lists about 220,000 clones; about 80% of them were counted only once. The ten largest clones take up around 5.7% of the sample.

Spanning cysteine to phenylalanine, the CDR3 consists of 13 amino acids. Just the 39-base CDR3 DNA is kept, in frame starting at base 1. The V and J ends are trimmed by 4 bases and 4 bases, leaving 8 bases between them. According to the germline V gene, CDR1 reads SGHTA and CDR2 reads FQGTGA. The cohort consisted of 600 to 700 healthy bone marrow donors. At the time of sampling, every cohort member was nominally healthy, though immune exposures that went unrecorded were likely present. The donor tested CMV seropositive and was one of the 289 seropositive cohort members. A peripheral blood sample was provided by each donor, and peripheral blood mononuclear cells were used for TCR beta sequencing. Genomic DNA extraction from the blood cell samples was performed with the Qiagen DNeasy Blood Extraction Kit.

The sample taken for sequencing was PBMCs. The clonotype originates from a woman in her 40s in good health and CMV-seropositive. The sequence links TRBV7-3 to TRBJ2-1; no D gene call is confident. The CDR3 region has the sequence CASSSTVYNEQFF. The sequenced DNA is TGTGCCAGCAGCTCCACAGTATACAATGAGCAGTTCTTC.